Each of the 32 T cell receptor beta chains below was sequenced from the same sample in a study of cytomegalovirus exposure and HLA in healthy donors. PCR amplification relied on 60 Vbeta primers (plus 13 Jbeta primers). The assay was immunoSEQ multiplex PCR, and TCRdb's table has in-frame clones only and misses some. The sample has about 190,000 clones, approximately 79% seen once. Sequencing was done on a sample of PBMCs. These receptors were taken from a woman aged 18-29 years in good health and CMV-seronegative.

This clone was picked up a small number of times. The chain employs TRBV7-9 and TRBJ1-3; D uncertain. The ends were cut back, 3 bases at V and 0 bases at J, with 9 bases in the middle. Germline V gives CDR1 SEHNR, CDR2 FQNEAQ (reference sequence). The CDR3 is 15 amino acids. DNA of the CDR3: TGTGCCAGCAGCTTGACGGGAACCTCTGGAAACACCATATATTTT. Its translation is CASSLTGTSGNTIYF.

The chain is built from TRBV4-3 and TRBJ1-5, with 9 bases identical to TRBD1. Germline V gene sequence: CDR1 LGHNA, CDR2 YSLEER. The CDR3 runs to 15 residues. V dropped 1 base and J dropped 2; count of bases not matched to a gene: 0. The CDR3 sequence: CASSQGTGGNQPQHF. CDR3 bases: TGCGCCAGCAGCCAAGGGACAGGGGGCAATCAGCCCCAGCATTTT.

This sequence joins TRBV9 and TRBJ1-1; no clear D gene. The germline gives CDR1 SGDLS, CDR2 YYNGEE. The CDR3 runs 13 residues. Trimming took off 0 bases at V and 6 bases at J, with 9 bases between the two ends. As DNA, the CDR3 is TGTGCCAGCAGCGTAGCTACGGGAGCTGAAGCTTTCTTT. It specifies CASSVATGAEAFF.

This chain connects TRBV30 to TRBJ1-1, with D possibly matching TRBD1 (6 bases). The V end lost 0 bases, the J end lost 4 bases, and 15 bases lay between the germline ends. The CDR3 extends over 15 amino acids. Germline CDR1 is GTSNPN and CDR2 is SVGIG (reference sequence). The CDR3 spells CAWSVQGLKGTEAFF. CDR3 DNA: TGTGCCTGGAGTGTACAGGGCCTAAAAGGCACTGAAGCTTTCTTT. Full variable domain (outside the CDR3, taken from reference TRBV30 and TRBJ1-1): SQTIHQWPATLVQPVGSPLSLECTVEGTSNPNLYWYRQAAGRGLQLLFYSVGIGQISSEVPQNLSASRPQDRQFILSSKKLLLSDSGFYLCAWSVQGLKGTEAFFGQGTRLTVV.

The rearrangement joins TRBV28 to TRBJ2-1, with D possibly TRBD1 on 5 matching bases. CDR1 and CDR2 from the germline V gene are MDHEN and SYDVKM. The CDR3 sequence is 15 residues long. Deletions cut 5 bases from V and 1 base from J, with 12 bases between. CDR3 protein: CASSGRGRSYNEQFF. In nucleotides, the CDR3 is TGTGCCAGCAGTGGTAGGGGCAGGTCCTACAATGAGCAGTTCTTC.

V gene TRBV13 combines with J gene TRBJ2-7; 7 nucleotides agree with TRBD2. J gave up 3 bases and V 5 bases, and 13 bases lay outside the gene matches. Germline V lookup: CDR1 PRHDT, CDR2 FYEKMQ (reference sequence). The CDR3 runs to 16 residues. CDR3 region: CASSRLGGRKDYEQYF. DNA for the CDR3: TGTGCCAGCAGCCGTCTTGGCGGGAGAAAGGACTACGAGCAGTACTTC.

CDR3 amino acids: CASSLRDRGPDEQYF. The CDR3 DNA reads as TGTGCCAGCAGCCTCCGGGACAGGGGCCCTGACGAGCAGTACTTC. The chain carries TRBV14 and TRBJ2-7; 10 nucleotides align to TRBD1. The CDR3 totals 15 residues. Looked up from germline, CDR1 is SGHDN and CDR2 is FVKESK. V shed 4 bases and J 5 bases; nucleotides not matched to a gene: 8.

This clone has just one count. CDR3 sequence: CASQLTPSSYNEQFF. CDR3 coding DNA: TGTGCCTCCCAACTGACTCCCAGCTCCTACAATGAGCAGTTCTTC. The chain employs TRBV10-3 and TRBJ2-1; D call uncertain. In germline, CDR1 is ENHRY, CDR2 SYGVKD. V was trimmed by 11 bases and J by 0 bases, leaving 17 bases between them. CDR3 length: 15 residues.

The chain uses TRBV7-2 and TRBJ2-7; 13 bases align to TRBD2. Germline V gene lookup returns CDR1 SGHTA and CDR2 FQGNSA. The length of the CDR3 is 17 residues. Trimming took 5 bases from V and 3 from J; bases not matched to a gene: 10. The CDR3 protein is CASSPGTSGIIYYEQYF. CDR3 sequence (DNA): TGTGCCAGCAGCCCCGGGACTAGCGGGATAATCTACTACGAGCAGTACTTC. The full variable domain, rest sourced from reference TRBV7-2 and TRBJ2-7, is GAGVSQSPSNKVTEKGKDVELRCDPISGHTALYWYRQSLGQGLEFLIYFQGNSAPDKSGLPSDRFSAERTGGSVSTLTIQRTQQEDSAVYLCASSPGTSGIIYYEQYFGPGTRLTVT.

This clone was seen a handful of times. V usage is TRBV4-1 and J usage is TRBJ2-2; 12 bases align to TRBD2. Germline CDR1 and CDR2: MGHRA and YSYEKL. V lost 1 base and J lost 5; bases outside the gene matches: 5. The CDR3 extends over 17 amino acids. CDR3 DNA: TGCGCCAGCAGCCAAGTCCCGACTAGCGGGGGAACCGGGGAGCTGTTTTTT. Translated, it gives CASSQVPTSGGTGELFF.

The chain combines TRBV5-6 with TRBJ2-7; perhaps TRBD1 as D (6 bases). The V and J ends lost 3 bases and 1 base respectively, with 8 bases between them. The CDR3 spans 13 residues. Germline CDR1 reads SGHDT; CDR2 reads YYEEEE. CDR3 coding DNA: TGTGCCAGCAGCTCGGGACATTCCTACGAGCAGTACTTC. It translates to CASSSGHSYEQYF.

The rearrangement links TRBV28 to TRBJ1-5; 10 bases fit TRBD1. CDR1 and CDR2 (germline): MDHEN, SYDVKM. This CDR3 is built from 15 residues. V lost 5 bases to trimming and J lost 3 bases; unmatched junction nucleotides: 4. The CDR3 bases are TGTGCCAGCAGTGAGACAGGGGGCTACAATCAGCCCCAGCATTTT. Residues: CASSETGGYNQPQHF.

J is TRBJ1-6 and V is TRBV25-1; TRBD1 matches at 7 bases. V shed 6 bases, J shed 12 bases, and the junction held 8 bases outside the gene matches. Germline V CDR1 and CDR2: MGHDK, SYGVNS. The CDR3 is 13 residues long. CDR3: CASRGDDREPLHF. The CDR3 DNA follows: TGTGCCAGCAGGGGAGACGACAGGGAACCCCTCCACTTT.

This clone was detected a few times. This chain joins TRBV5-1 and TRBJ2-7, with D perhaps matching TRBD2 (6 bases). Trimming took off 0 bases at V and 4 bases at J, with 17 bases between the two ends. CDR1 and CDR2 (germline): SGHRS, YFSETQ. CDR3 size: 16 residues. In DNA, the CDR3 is TGCGCCAGCAGCTTGGAACCCCGGGAGTCAAGGTACGAGCAGTACTTC. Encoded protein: CASSLEPRESRYEQYF.

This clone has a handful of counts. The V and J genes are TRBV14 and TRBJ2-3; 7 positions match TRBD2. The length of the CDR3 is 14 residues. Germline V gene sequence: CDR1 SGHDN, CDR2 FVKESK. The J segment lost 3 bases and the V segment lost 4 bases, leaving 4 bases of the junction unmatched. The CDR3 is CASSLGLLTDTQYF. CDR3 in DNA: TGTGCCAGCAGCCTGGGACTACTTACAGATACGCAGTATTTT.

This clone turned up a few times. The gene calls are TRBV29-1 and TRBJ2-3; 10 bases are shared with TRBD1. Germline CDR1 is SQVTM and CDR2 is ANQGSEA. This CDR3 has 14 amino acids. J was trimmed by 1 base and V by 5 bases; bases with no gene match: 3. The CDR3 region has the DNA TGCAGCGTTCCCGGGACAGGGGGCACAGATACGCAGTATTTT. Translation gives CSVPGTGGTDTQYF.

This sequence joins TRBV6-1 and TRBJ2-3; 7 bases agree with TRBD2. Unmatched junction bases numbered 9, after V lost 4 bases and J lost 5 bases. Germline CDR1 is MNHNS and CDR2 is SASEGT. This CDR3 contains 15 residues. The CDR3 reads CASSVTDGRKDTQYF. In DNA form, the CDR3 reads TGTGCCAGCAGTGTTACGGACGGGAGGAAAGATACGCAGTATTTT.

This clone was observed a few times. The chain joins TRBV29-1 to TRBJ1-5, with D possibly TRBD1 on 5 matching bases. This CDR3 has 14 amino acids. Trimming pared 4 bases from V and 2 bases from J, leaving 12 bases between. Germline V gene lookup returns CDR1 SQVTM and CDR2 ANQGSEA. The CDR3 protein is CSVAGRGGNQPQHF. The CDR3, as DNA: TGCAGCGTTGCGGGGCGCGGGGGCAATCAGCCCCAGCATTTT.

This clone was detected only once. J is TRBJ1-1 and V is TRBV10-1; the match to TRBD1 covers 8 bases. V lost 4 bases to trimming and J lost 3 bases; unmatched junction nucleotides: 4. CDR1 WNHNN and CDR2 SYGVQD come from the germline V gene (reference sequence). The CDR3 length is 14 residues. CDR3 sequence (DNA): TGCGCCAGCAGTGGACAGGGGAGCGACACTGAAGCTTTCTTT. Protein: CASSGQGSDTEAFF.

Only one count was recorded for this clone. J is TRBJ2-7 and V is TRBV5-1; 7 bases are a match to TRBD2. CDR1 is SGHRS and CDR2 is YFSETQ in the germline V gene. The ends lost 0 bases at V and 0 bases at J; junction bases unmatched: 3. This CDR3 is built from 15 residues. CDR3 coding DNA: TGCGCCAGCAGCTTGGATAGCGGGCGCTCCTACGAGCAGTACTTC. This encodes CASSLDSGRSYEQYF. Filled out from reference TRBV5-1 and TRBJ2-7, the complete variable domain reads KAGVTQTPRYLIKTRGQQVTLSCSPISGHRSVSWYQQTPGQGLQFLFEYFSETQRNKGNFPGRFSGRQFSNSRSEMNVSTLELGDSALYLCASSLDSGRSYEQYFGPGTRLTVT.

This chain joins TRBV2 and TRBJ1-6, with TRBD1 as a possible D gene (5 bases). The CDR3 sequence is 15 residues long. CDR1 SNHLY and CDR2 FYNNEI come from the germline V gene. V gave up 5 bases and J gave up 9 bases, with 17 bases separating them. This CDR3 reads CASSRGVPSSSPLHF. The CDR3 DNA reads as TGTGCCAGCAGTCGGGGGGTGCCGTCAAGTTCACCCCTCCACTTT.

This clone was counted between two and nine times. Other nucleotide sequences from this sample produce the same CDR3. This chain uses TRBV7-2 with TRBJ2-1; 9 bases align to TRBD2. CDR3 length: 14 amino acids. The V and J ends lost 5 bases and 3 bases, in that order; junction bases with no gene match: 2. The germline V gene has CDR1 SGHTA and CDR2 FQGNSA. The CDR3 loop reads CASSLTSGYNEQFF. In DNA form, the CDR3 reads TGTGCCAGCAGCCTGACTAGCGGCTACAATGAGCAGTTCTTC. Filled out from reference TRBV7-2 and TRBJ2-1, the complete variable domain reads GAGVSQSPSNKVTEKGKDVELRCDPISGHTALYWYRQSLGQGLEFLIYFQGNSAPDKSGLPSDRFSAERTGGSVSTLTIQRTQQEDSAVYLCASSLTSGYNEQFFGPGTRLTVL.

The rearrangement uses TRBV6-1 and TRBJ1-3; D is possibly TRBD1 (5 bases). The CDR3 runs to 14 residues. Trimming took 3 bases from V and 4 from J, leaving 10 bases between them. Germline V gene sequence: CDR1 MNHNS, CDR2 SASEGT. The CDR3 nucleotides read TGTGCCAGCAGTGATCCCAGGGCGGGAAACACCATATATTTT. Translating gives CASSDPRAGNTIYF.

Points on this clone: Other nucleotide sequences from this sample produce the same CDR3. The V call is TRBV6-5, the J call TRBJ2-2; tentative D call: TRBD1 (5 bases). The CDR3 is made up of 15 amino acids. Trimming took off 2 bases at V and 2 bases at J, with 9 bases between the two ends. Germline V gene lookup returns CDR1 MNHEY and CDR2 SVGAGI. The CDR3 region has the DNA TGTGCCAGCAGTTACAGCCAGGGCAACACCGGGGAGCTGTTTTTT. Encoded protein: CASSYSQGNTGELFF.

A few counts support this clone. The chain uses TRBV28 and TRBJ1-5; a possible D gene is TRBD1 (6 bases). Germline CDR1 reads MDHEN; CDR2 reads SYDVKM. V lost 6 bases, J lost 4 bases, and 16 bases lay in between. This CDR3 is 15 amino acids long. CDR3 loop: CASRGAGVGNQPQHF. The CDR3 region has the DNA TGTGCCAGCAGGGGTGCAGGGGTAGGAAATCAGCCCCAGCATTTT. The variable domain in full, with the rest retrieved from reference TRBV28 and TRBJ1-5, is DVKVTQSSRYLVKRTGEKVFLECVQDMDHENMFWYRQDPGLGLRLIYFSYDVKMKEKGDIPEGYSVSREKKERFSLILESASTNQTSMYLCASRGAGVGNQPQHFGDGTRLSIL.

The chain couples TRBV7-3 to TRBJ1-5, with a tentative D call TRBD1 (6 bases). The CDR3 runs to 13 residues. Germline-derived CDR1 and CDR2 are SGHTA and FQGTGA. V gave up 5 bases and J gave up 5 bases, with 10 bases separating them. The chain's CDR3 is CASSLNRDQPQHF. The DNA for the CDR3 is TGTGCCAGCAGCCTTAACAGGGATCAGCCCCAGCATTTT.

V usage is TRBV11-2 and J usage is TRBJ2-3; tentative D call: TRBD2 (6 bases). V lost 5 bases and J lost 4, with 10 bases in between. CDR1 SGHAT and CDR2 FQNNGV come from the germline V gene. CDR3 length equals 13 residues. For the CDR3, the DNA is TGTGCCAGCAGCCGACTAGTTTCAGATACGCAGTATTTT. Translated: CASSRLVSDTQYF.

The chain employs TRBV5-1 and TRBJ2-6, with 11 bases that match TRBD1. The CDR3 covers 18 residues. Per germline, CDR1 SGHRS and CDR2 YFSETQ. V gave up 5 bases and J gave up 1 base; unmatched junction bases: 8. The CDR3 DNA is TGCGCCAGCAGAGGGACAGGGGGAACAGGTTCTGGGGCCAACGTCCTGACTTTC. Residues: CASRGTGGTGSGANVLTF.

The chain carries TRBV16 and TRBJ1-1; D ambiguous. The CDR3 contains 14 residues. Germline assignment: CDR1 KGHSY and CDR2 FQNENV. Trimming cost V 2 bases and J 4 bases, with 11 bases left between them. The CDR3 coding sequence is TGTGCCAGCAGCCAAATAGCGCGGTTCACTGAAGCTTTCTTT. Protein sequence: CASSQIARFTEAFF.

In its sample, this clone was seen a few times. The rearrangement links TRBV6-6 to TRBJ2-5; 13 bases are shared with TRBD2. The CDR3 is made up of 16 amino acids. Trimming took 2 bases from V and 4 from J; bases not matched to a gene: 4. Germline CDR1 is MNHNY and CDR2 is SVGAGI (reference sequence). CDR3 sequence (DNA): TGTGCCAGCAGTTACACTAGCGGGAGGGCCCGAGAGACCCAGTACTTC. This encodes CASSYTSGRARETQYF.

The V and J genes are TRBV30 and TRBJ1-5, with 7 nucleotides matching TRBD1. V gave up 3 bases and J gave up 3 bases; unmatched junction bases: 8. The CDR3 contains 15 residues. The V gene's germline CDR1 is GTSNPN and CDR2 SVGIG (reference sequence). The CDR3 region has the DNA TGTGCCTGGAGGCGGGGCAGGGGGTTCAATCAGCCCCAGCATTTT. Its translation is CAWRRGRGFNQPQHF.

The CDR3 nucleotides read TGTGCCAGCAATCTCGGGACAGGGGGACATGAGCAGTTCTTC. Its protein is CASNLGTGGHEQFF. The chain has TRBV6-1 and TRBJ2-1, with 11 bases lining up with TRBD1. The CDR3 is made up of 14 amino acids. CDR1 is MNHNS and CDR2 is SASEGT in the germline V gene. Trimming cost V 7 bases and J 8 bases; bases outside gene matches: 7.